Sequencing of this T cell receptor beta chain was carried out in a study of blood T cell repertoires in COVID-19. Profiling relied on immunoSEQ multiplex PCR, and the TCRdb table lists in-frame clones only, not all of them. The sample lists roughly 110,000 clones, 70% to 90% seen once, with less than 8.5% in the top ten. Germline V CDR1 and CDR2: SGHAT, FQNNGV. This CDR3 comprises 12 residues. Between the trimmed V and J ends, which lost 1 base and 4 bases, there was a span of 5 bases. Regarding this clone: At the DNA level, this CDR3 is encoded by other sequences in the same sample as well.

V is TRBV11-2 and J is TRBJ2-7; D not resolved. This receptor was identified in a woman in her 70s who had recovered from COVID-19. The sequencing sample was made of peripheral blood. In nucleotides, the CDR3 is TGTGCCAGCAGCTTAGCGGGTTACGAGCAGTACTTC. Translated, it gives CASSLAGYEQYF.